This TCR beta chain was retrieved from a study of control samples from healthy donors and cancer patients (dated by TCRdb to the early 2020s). The trim is 1 base for V and 4 bases for J, with a gap of 14 bases between the germline ends. Taken from cysteine to phenylalanine, the CDR3 has 15 residues. Only the CDR3 DNA stays, 45 bases, in frame from base 1. CDR1 and CDR2 were assigned from the germline V gene as SGHAT and FQNNGV. As for this clone: No antigen is known for it. Per-base quality was not reported, and no clone a single base away is much larger than it.

Library method: the immunoSEQ multiplex PCR assay. TCRdb re-hosts the immuneACCESS table, in-frame sequences only. Its copies lack some clones; in the studies checked, an unresolved V gene accounts for under half of them, and the cause for the rest is not known. The sample includes roughly 55,000 clones, with 88% observed a single time. Of the sample, approximately 3.8% is held by the ten largest clones. The sequenced sample consisted of blood. The chain uses TRBV11-2 and TRBJ2-7, with a weak D call of TRBD2 (5 bases match). The receptor's source is a man aged 50 or older in good health. The base sequence is TGTGCCAGCAGCTTAGGGGCATCGGGGAATTACGAGCAGTACTTC. It translates to CASSLGASGNYEQYF.